This passage covers 32 T cell receptor beta chains from one sample sequenced in a study of blood T cell repertoires in COVID-19. The repertoire was sequenced with immunoSEQ multiplex PCR; TCRdb's copy has only in-frame clones and lacks some. This table holds 400,000 or so clones, around nine tenths found once. The material sequenced was peripheral blood. The receptors were gathered from a woman aged 40-49 years with COVID-19, enrolled during active disease.

Points on this clone: At the DNA level, this CDR3 is encoded by other sequences in the same sample as well. V usage is TRBV7-2 and J usage is TRBJ1-2; 8 nucleotides match TRBD1. V shed 5 bases and J 2 bases; nucleotides not matched to a gene: 4. There are 14 residues in the CDR3. Germline CDR1 reads SGHTA; CDR2 reads FQGNSA. DNA of the CDR3: TGTGCCAGCAGCCCCGGACAGGGAAACTATGGCTACACCTTC. As protein: CASSPGQGNYGYTF.

The rearrangement joins TRBV7-9 to TRBJ2-1, with 10 nucleotides matching TRBD2. Germline CDR1 is SEHNR and CDR2 is FQNEAQ (reference sequence). The CDR3 has 14 residues. With V trimmed by 5 bases and J by 5 bases, 3 bases remained unmatched. CDR3: CASSRGLADNEQFF. The CDR3 nucleotides read TGTGCCAGCAGCCGCGGACTAGCGGACAATGAGCAGTTCTTC.

The CDR3 DNA is TGTGCCAGCAGTGACCCTCAGGGAGGGTGGGAAAAACTGTTTTTT. Amino acids: CASSDPQGGWEKLFF. The rearrangement joins TRBV28 to TRBJ1-4; a possible D gene is TRBD1 (5 bases). V was trimmed by 5 bases and J by 8 bases, leaving 18 bases between them. Germline assignment: CDR1 MDHEN and CDR2 SYDVKM. The CDR3 sequence is 15 residues long.

This sequence joins TRBV19 and TRBJ1-2, with D possibly matching TRBD1 (5 bases). With 1 base removed from V and 3 bases from J, the gap between germline ends came to 9 bases. Germline V lookup: CDR1 LNHDA, CDR2 SQIVND (reference sequence). CDR3 length: 14 residues. CDR3 nucleotide sequence: TGTGCCAGTAGTATAGTGGGCAGGGACTATGGCTACACCTTC. It translates to CASSIVGRDYGYTF. Full variable domain (rest looked up from reference TRBV19 and TRBJ1-2): DGGITQSPKYLFRKEGQNVTLSCEQNLNHDAMYWYRQDPGQGLRLIYYSQIVNDFQKGDIAEGYSVSREKKESFPLTVTSAQKNPTAFYLCASSIVGRDYGYTFGSGTRLTVV.

The chain has TRBV5-4 and TRBJ2-1, with D possibly being TRBD2 (5 bases). The germline V gene encodes CDR1 SGHNT and CDR2 YYREEE (reference sequence). The length of the CDR3 is 14 residues. Trimming shortened V by 6 bases and J by 8 bases, and 18 bases separated the two germline ends. The CDR3 coding sequence is TGTGCCAGCACCCTCCGAGGGAGCCGGGATGAGCAGTTCTTC. It codes for CASTLRGSRDEQFF.

J is TRBJ1-2 and V is TRBV2, with D maybe TRBD1 (5 bases). The germline CDR1 and CDR2 sequences are SNHLY and FYNNEI. This CDR3 is 14 amino acids long. V lost 7 bases and J 4 bases, leaving 16 bases between the germline ends. The CDR3 loop reads CASTAQGRFYGYTF. For the CDR3, the DNA is TGTGCCAGCACCGCTCAGGGTCGGTTCTATGGCTACACCTTC.

V usage is TRBV6-5 and J usage is TRBJ1-5, with D maybe TRBD1 (5 bases). The CDR3 loop spans 16 amino acids. Germline CDR1 MNHEY, CDR2 SVGAGI. The V gene lost 4 bases and the J gene lost 0 bases, with 13 bases spanning the gap. As DNA, the CDR3 is TGTGCCAGCAGTTCCCTGGGGGGGAATAGCAATCAGCCCCAGCATTTT. This codes for CASSSLGGNSNQPQHF.

The rearrangement uses TRBV19 and TRBJ2-7; the D gene is possibly TRBD1 (6 bases). Looked up from germline, CDR1 is LNHDA and CDR2 is SQIVND (reference sequence). This CDR3 is 14 amino acids long. The V gene lost 5 bases and the J gene lost 7 bases, with 18 bases spanning the gap. The CDR3 DNA sequence: TGTGCCAGTAGTTCGGACAGTCTCTACGATGAGCAGTACTTC. Translated: CASSSDSLYDEQYF.

This chain connects TRBV28 to TRBJ1-2; D unresolved. The CDR3 sequence is 13 residues long. In germline, CDR1 is MDHEN, CDR2 SYDVKM. V lost 7 bases and J lost 2, with 11 bases in between. CDR3 loop: CASTSGRNYGYTF. The CDR3 DNA follows: TGTGCCAGCACCTCTGGGAGGAACTATGGCTACACCTTC.

This clone showed up just once. The rearrangement joins TRBV7-9 to TRBJ2-6; 10 nucleotides line up with TRBD1. V was pared by 1 base and J by 4 bases, with 10 bases of the junction left unmatched. The CDR3 loop spans 19 amino acids. Germline assignment: CDR1 SEHNR and CDR2 FQNEAQ (reference sequence). CDR3 loop: CASSLGGMDRGSGANVLTF. CDR3 nucleotides: TGTGCCAGCAGCTTAGGAGGAATGGACAGGGGGTCCGGGGCCAACGTCCTGACTTTC. The whole variable domain, filled in from reference TRBV7-9 and TRBJ2-6, reads DTGVSQNPRHKITKRGQNVTFRCDPISEHNRLYWYRQTLGQGPEFLTYFQNEAQLEKSRLLSDRFSAERPKGSFSTLEIQRTEQGDSAMYLCASSLGGMDRGSGANVLTFGAGSRLTVL.

In its sample, this clone was seen a few times. The J gene is TRBJ2-7, the V gene TRBV7-9, with TRBD1 as a possible D gene (5 bases). This CDR3 has 12 amino acids. V was trimmed by 9 bases and J by 6 bases, leaving 15 bases between them. Germline CDR1 SEHNR, CDR2 FQNEAQ (reference sequence). The CDR3, as DNA: TGTGCCAGTGGGGCCACGTGGGGCGAGCAGTACTTC. Amino acid sequence: CASGATWGEQYF.

The gene calls are TRBV5-1 and TRBJ1-1; D call uncertain. Germline V lookup: CDR1 SGHRS, CDR2 YFSETQ. The CDR3 sequence is 13 residues long. V lost 3 bases and J 2 bases, leaving 8 bases between the germline ends. CDR3 sequence (DNA): TGCGCCAGCAGCTCACGGAGAAACACTGAAGCTTTCTTT. This gives the protein CASSSRRNTEAFF. Filled out from reference TRBV5-1 and TRBJ1-1, the complete variable domain reads KAGVTQTPRYLIKTRGQQVTLSCSPISGHRSVSWYQQTPGQGLQFLFEYFSETQRNKGNFPGRFSGRQFSNSRSEMNVSTLELGDSALYLCASSSRRNTEAFFGQGTRLTVV.

DNA of the CDR3: TGTGCCATCAGGGGGGCGGACAGAACTAATGAAAAACTGTTTTTT. The encoded protein is CAIRGADRTNEKLFF. The chain uses TRBV10-3 and TRBJ1-4; the D gene is possibly TRBD1 (6 bases). This CDR3 has 15 residues. The germline V gene encodes CDR1 ENHRY and CDR2 SYGVKD. The V and J ends lost 6 bases and 1 base respectively, with 12 bases between them.

This clone has a count of ten or more. This chain joins TRBV27 and TRBJ2-1; 12 nucleotides match TRBD2. This CDR3 spans 18 amino acids. With V trimmed by 3 bases and J by 3 bases, 9 bases remained unmatched. Germline V gives CDR1 MNHEY, CDR2 SMNVEV (reference sequence). The CDR3 nucleotides are TGTGCCAGCAGTTTGAGGACTAGCGGGGTCTCATACTACAATGAGCAGTTCTTC. Translating gives CASSLRTSGVSYYNEQFF.

V is TRBV7-3 and J is TRBJ2-7, with 10 positions matching TRBD1. The V segment lost 11 bases and the J segment 3 bases; nucleotides outside the gene matches: 7. Germline CDR1 and CDR2: SGHTA and FQGTGA. The CDR3 runs to 13 residues. The CDR3 coding sequence is TGTGCCCCTTTGTGGACAGGGGGCTACGAGCAGTACTTC. Protein: CAPLWTGGYEQYF.

The chain couples TRBV9 to TRBJ2-3; TRBD1 agrees at 9 bases. Germline loops: CDR1 SGDLS, CDR2 YYNGEE. With V trimmed by 3 bases and J by 7 bases, 9 bases remained unmatched. This CDR3 has 15 amino acids. The CDR3 spells CASSAQGQGTHTQYF. As DNA, the CDR3 is TGTGCCAGCAGCGCCCAAGGACAGGGGACGCATACGCAGTATTTT.

J is TRBJ1-4 and V is TRBV11-2, with D possibly matching TRBD1 (6 bases). This CDR3 has 14 residues. Germline-derived CDR1 and CDR2 are SGHAT and FQNNGV. V shed 6 bases and J shed 3 bases, with 11 bases lying between them. The CDR3 sequence: CASSPYRANEKLFF. CDR3 bases: TGTGCCAGCAGTCCTTACAGGGCTAATGAAAAACTGTTTTTT.

This chain's CDR3 is CASSLAVNTEAFF. For the CDR3, the DNA is TGTGCCAGCAGTCTAGCGGTGAACACTGAAGCTTTCTTT. The rearrangement joins TRBV2 to TRBJ1-1; D is unclear. CDR3 length: 13 amino acids. CDR1 is SNHLY and CDR2 is FYNNEI in the germline V gene. Trimming took off 5 bases at V and 0 bases at J, with 7 bases between the two ends.

This clone was observed once. The genes are TRBV19 and TRBJ1-5; D perhaps matches TRBD1 (5 bases). The CDR3 totals 15 residues. V lost 6 bases and J lost 2, with 14 bases in between. Germline V lookup: CDR1 LNHDA, CDR2 SQIVND (reference sequence). CDR3 bases: TGTGCCAGTAGGATTCAGGGAGGGCGCAATCAGCCCCAGCATTTT. Translating it yields CASRIQGGRNQPQHF.

The genes are TRBV7-9 and TRBJ2-1, with D uncertain. The length of the CDR3 is 14 residues. The germline V gene has CDR1 SEHNR and CDR2 FQNEAQ (reference sequence). V was clipped by 0 bases and J by 6 bases, with 9 bases between them. In DNA, the CDR3 is TGTGCCAGCAGCTTAGCGCGAGGAGCCAATGAGCAGTTCTTC. This codes for CASSLARGANEQFF.

This clone appeared once. The same CDR3 arises from other DNA sequences in this sample as well. The chain joins TRBV28 to TRBJ1-1; a weak D match, TRBD1 (5 bases). The CDR3 is 13 residues long. Trimming removed 6 bases at V and 1 base at J, with 9 bases between. Germline V gene lookup returns CDR1 MDHEN and CDR2 SYDVKM. CDR3 DNA sequence: TGTGCCAGCAGCCCCGGGGGGAACACTGAAGCTTTCTTT. As protein: CASSPGGNTEAFF.

This rearrangement joins TRBV9 to TRBJ1-2, with D perhaps TRBD1 (5 bases). The ends were cut back, 0 bases at V and 5 bases at J, with 11 bases in the middle. This CDR3 has 14 amino acids. In germline, CDR1 is SGDLS, CDR2 YYNGEE. The CDR3 here is CASSVGGTGYGYTF. Here the CDR3 DNA reads TGTGCCAGCAGCGTAGGCGGGACCGGGTATGGCTACACCTTC.

This chain uses TRBV3-1 (or the pseudogene TRBV3-2) with TRBJ1-2, with 8 positions matching TRBD1. The CDR3 contains 14 residues. J gave up 1 base and V 4 bases, and 2 bases lay outside the gene matches. The germline CDR1 and CDR2 sequences are LGHDT and YNNKEL (reference sequence). DNA of the CDR3: TGTGCCAGCAGCCCCGGACAGGGTAACTATGGCTACACCTTC. It translates to CASSPGQGNYGYTF.

The gene calls are TRBV10-1 and TRBJ1-1; 7 bases line up with TRBD1. Losses at the gene ends were 4 bases for V and 1 base for J; bases not matched to a gene: 6. Germline V gives CDR1 WNHNN, CDR2 SYGVQD (reference sequence). The CDR3 is 15 amino acids. The CDR3 coding sequence is TGCGCCAGCAGTGGGTCGGGACAGAAGAACACTGAAGCTTTCTTT. This codes for CASSGSGQKNTEAFF.

The chain has TRBV3-1 (or the pseudogene TRBV3-2) and TRBJ1-2; a possible D gene is TRBD1 (5 bases). The CDR3 sequence is 15 residues long. Germline V gene sequence: CDR1 LGHDT, CDR2 YNNKEL (reference sequence). The germline V and J ends were trimmed by 4 bases and 0 bases, with 12 bases remaining between them. CDR3 protein: CASSPIRGANYGYTF. Here the CDR3 DNA reads TGTGCCAGCAGCCCTATCCGGGGGGCTAACTATGGCTACACCTTC.

The chain joins TRBV5-1 to TRBJ2-1, with no clear D. The V gene lost 7 bases and the J gene lost 4 bases, with 12 bases spanning the gap. The V gene's germline CDR1 is SGHRS and CDR2 YFSETQ. CDR3 size: 13 residues. For the CDR3, the DNA is TGCGCCAGCCGTCTTTCGGGTTACAATGAGCAGTTCTTC. The encoded protein is CASRLSGYNEQFF.

The genes are TRBV5-1 and TRBJ2-3; 9 bases line up with TRBD1. Germline V gene lookup returns CDR1 SGHRS and CDR2 YFSETQ. This CDR3 spans 15 amino acids. Germline trimming cut 2 bases from V and 1 base from J; bases unmatched to any gene: 2. CDR3 DNA sequence: TGCGCCAGCAGCTTCCGGGACAGGGGCACAGATACGCAGTATTTT. It yields the protein CASSFRDRGTDTQYF.

V is TRBV30 and J is TRBJ1-1; D remains unclear. V lost 2 bases and J 3 bases, leaving 10 bases between the germline ends. This CDR3 spans 13 amino acids. The germline V gene has CDR1 GTSNPN and CDR2 SVGIG (reference sequence). The CDR3 region has the DNA TGTGCCTGGAGTATCGTCCCGTACACTGAAGCTTTCTTT. Translation: CAWSIVPYTEAFF.

The rearrangement uses TRBV6-2 or TRBV6-3 and TRBJ2-5, with 9 positions matching TRBD2. The CDR3 sequence is 17 residues long. The germline V gene encodes CDR1 MNHEY and CDR2 SVGEGT. V gave up 2 bases and J gave up 4 bases; unmatched junction bases: 11. The CDR3 nucleotides read TGTGCCAGCAGTTACCAGTCCGCGGGTAGCGGGAGAGAGACCCAGTACTTC. Translating it yields CASSYQSAGSGRETQYF.

The chain recombines TRBV12-5 with TRBJ1-1; TRBD1 matches 8 bases. Germline V gene data show CDR1 as LGHNT and CDR2 as FRNRAP. The trim removed 0 bases at V and 0 bases at J, leaving 6 bases unmatched. This CDR3 has 17 residues. The chain's CDR3 is CASGLVQAGGMNTEAFF. DNA of the CDR3: TGTGCTAGTGGTTTGGTACAGGCAGGGGGCATGAACACTGAAGCTTTCTTT.

The chain has TRBV5-4 and TRBJ1-2, with D possibly matching TRBD1 (6 bases). The germline CDR1 and CDR2 sequences are SGHNT and YYREEE (reference sequence). This CDR3 spans 15 amino acids. The ends were cut back, 5 bases at V and 7 bases at J, with 21 bases in the middle. The CDR3 sequence is CASRLPYRDLFGYTF. The CDR3 DNA follows: TGTGCCAGCAGACTTCCATACAGGGACCTGTTTGGCTACACCTTC.

The chain is built from TRBV6-6 and TRBJ2-6; 13 bases match TRBD2. CDR1 MNHNY and CDR2 SVGAGI come from the germline V gene (reference sequence). J lost 5 bases, V lost 5 bases, and 6 bases had no gene match. The CDR3 loop spans 17 amino acids. Written as DNA, the CDR3 is TGTGCCAGCAGTAGATGGACTAGCGGGGGTTGGGCCAACGTCCTGACTTTC. Translation: CASSRWTSGGWANVLTF.